This T cell receptor (beta chain) was documented in a study of blood T cell repertoires in COVID-19. Study information: Nucleic acid was either cDNA or gDNA, and it came from T cells, B-cell-depleted T cells, or PBMCs.

As originally analysed: The assay estimated nucleated cells by amplifying reference gene primers. Profiled with immunoSEQ multiplex PCR; TCRdb holds only in-frame clones, not every one. For V, J and clone size, that table is used; D and trimming come from the DNA. The data contain 20,000 or so clones, around 84% of them seen just once; the ten biggest clones take up less than 5%. The CDR3 is 11 amino acids. Germline V gene sequence: CDR1 SEHNR, CDR2 FQNEAQ (reference sequence). Trimming left V 5 bases short and J 10 bases short, with 11 bases between. This chain joins TRBV7-9 and TRBJ1-1; D not resolved. The receptor was isolated from a man aged 50 or older with active COVID-19. Specimen: peripheral blood. The CDR3 sequence is CASSPLLRAFF. As DNA, the CDR3 is TGTGCCAGCAGCCCCCTCCTGAGAGCTTTCTTT.